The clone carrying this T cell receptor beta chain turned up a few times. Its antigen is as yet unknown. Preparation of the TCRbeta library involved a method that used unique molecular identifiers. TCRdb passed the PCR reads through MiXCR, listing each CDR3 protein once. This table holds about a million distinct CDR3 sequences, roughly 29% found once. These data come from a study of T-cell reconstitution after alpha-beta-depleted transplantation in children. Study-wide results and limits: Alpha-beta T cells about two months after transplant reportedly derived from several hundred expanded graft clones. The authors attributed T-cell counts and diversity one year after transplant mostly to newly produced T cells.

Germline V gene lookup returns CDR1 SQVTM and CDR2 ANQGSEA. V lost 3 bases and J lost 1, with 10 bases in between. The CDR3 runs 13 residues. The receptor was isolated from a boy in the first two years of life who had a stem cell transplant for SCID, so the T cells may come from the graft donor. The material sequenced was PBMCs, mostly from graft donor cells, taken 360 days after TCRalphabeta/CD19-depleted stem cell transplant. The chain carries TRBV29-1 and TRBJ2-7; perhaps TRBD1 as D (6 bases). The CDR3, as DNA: TGCAGCGTTGAGGCAGGGACATCCTACGAGCAGTACTTC. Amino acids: CSVEAGTSYEQYF.